This entry describes one TCR beta chain. Indicated treatment: oral pan-JAK inhibitor, 5-10 mg twice daily. The entry originates in a study of CD8+ T cells in alopecia areata. V lost 8 bases, J lost 1 base, and 5 bases stayed unmatched. The germline CDR1 and CDR2 sequences are SGHTA and FQGNSA. The CDR3 contains 13 residues. After isolation, RNA underwent reverse transcription to generate cDNA as the sequencing template. TCRdb keeps only in-frame clones here, not all; method: immunoSEQ multiplex PCR. Found here are over 80,000 clones, roughly two fifths of them singletons; the top ten hold roughly 18%. V gene TRBV7-2 combines with J gene TRBJ2-7; TRBD2 matches 7 bases. The sequence derives from a human donor with alopecia areata. Here the sequenced sample was CD8+ T cells sorted from blood, taken at week 24, from a patient treated with tofacitinib. CDR3 bases: TGTGCCAGCCTAGCGGCGAGGTCCTACGAGCAGTACTTC. The encoded protein is CASLAARSYEQYF.